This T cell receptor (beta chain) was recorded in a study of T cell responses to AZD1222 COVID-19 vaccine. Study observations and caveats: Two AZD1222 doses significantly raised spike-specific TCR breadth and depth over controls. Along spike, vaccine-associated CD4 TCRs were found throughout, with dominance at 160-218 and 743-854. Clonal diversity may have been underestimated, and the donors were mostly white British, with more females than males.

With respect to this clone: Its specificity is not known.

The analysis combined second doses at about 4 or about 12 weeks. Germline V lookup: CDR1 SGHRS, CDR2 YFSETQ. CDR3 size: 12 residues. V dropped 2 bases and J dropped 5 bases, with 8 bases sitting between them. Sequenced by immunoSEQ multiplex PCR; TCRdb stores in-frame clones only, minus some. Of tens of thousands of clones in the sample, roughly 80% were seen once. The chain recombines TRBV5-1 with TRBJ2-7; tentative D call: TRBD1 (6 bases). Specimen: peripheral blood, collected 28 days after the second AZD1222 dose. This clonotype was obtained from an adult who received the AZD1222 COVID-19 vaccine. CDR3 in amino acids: CASSLQGDEQYF. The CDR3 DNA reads TGCGCCAGCAGCTTACAGGGTGACGAGCAGTACTTC. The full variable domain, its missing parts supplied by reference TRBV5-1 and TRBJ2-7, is KAGVTQTPRYLIKTRGQQVTLSCSPISGHRSVSWYQQTPGQGLQFLFEYFSETQRNKGNFPGRFSGRQFSNSRSEMNVSTLELGDSALYLCASSLQGDEQYFGPGTRLTVT.